This T cell receptor (beta chain) came from a study of shared clonotypes between healthy human individuals. Study-level information: Ranging from 18 to 49 in age, donors were two women and three men. CD8 memory received one plate per donor, CD8 naive two, CD4 memory three and CD4 naive three. Findings of the study overall: It was the few donors that limited the genetic and exposure-history diversity represented.

Investigators divided CD4+ cells into CD45RA+ naive and CD45RA-negative memory subsets. Profiled with immunoSEQ multiplex PCR; TCRdb holds only in-frame clones, not every one. Here the sample spans more than 2 million clones, nearly 97% being singletons. With respect to this clone: Antigen: not known.

CDR3 length: 14 residues. V lost 3 bases and J 2 bases, leaving 12 bases between the germline ends. Germline V gene data show CDR1 as SGHRS and CDR2 as YFSETQ. The chain recombines TRBV5-1 with TRBJ2-7; no clear D gene. This sequence was found in a man aged 18 to 30 in good health. Sequencing was performed on naive CD4+ T cells sorted from blood. Subset given: CD45RA+ positively selected. CDR3 sequence reads: CASSYKQITYEQYF. CDR3 bases: TGCGCCAGCAGCTATAAACAGATAACCTACGAGCAGTACTTC. Based on the CDR3 plus reference TRBV5-1 and TRBJ2-7, the full variable domain is KAGVTQTPRYLIKTRGQQVTLSCSPISGHRSVSWYQQTPGQGLQFLFEYFSETQRNKGNFPGRFSGRQFSNSRSEMNVSTLELGDSALYLCASSYKQITYEQYFGPGTRLTVT.